One and the same sample provided the 26 T cell receptor beta chains below, sequenced in a study of chemoradiotherapy in HPV16-positive cancers (dated by TCRdb to between 2021 and 2024). Library prep was done by the immunoSEQ multiplex PCR assay. TCRdb took over this immuneACCESS table, retaining in-frame rearrangements with V and J assigned. Such tables are incomplete; in checked studies, under half of the missing clones stem from an unresolved V gene, and the remainder is unexplained. Across this sample there are roughly 70,000 clones, with 85% to 90% seen only once. Roughly 4.2% of the sample is in the top ten clones. The sample consisted of blood, taken from a patient who underwent chemoradiotherapy. Receptor source: a human donor with HPV-associated anogenital cancer.

J is TRBJ1-2 and V is TRBV7-9; D is ambiguous. Trimming removed 2 bases at V and 4 bases at J, with 14 bases between. The germline gives CDR1 SEHNR, CDR2 FQNEAQ (reference sequence). This CDR3 has 15 amino acids. Here the CDR3 reads CASSLSEGMSYGYTF. The CDR3 region has the DNA TGTGCCAGCAGCTTATCAGAGGGTATGAGCTATGGCTACACCTTC. Full variable domain (missing parts from reference TRBV7-9 and TRBJ1-2): DTGVSQNPRHKITKRGQNVTFRCDPISEHNRLYWYRQTLGQGPEFLTYFQNEAQLEKSRLLSDRFSAERPKGSFSTLEIQRTEQGDSAMYLCASSLSEGMSYGYTFGSGTRLTVV.

Worth noting for this clone: Other DNA sequences from this sample encode an identical CDR3 as well. The CDR3 DNA reads TGTGCCAGCAGCGGTACAGGACTCAATCAGCCCCAGCATTTT. It encodes CASSGTGLNQPQHF. The chain joins TRBV28 to TRBJ1-5; TRBD1 might be the D (5 bases). The CDR3 length is 14 residues. With 6 bases removed from V and 3 bases from J, the gap between germline ends came to 12 bases. Germline assignment: CDR1 MDHEN and CDR2 SYDVKM.

The chain employs TRBV5-1 and TRBJ2-6; D may be TRBD1 (5 bases). Trimming pared 0 bases from V and 1 base from J, leaving 8 bases between. The germline gives CDR1 SGHRS, CDR2 YFSETQ. The CDR3 spans 16 residues. Here the CDR3 reads CASSLGAGSGANVLTF. CDR3 coding DNA: TGCGCCAGCAGCTTGGGTGCAGGGTCTGGGGCCAACGTCCTGACTTTC.

The V gene is TRBV7-3, the J gene TRBJ1-2; D is perhaps TRBD1 (6 bases). The CDR3 loop spans 13 amino acids. V was pared by 5 bases and J by 7 bases, with 14 bases between. From germline, CDR1 is SGHTA and CDR2 FQGTGA. This CDR3 reads CASSPDRSRGYTF. The CDR3, as DNA: TGTGCCAGCAGCCCCGACAGGAGTCGTGGCTACACCTTC.

The chain is built from TRBV4-1 and TRBJ1-1; D ambiguous. Germline assignment: CDR1 MGHRA and CDR2 YSYEKL. This CDR3 contains 13 residues. Deletions cut 1 base from V and 5 bases from J, with 8 bases between. CDR3 in DNA: TGCGCCAGCAGCCAAGTAGTGGAGACTGAAGCTTTCTTT. Residues: CASSQVVETEAFF.

The gene calls are TRBV28 and TRBJ1-1; D is perhaps TRBD1 (6 bases). This CDR3 comprises 16 residues. Looked up from germline, CDR1 is MDHEN and CDR2 is SYDVKM. Trimming left V 8 bases short and J 0 bases short, with 19 bases between. In DNA form, the CDR3 reads TGTGCCAGCGGGACCGACAGGCGGTCCATGAACACTGAAGCTTTCTTT. It is translated as CASGTDRRSMNTEAFF.

This clone was found a few times. The V gene is TRBV10-3, the J gene TRBJ2-1, with 13 bases fitting TRBD2. CDR1 and CDR2 from the germline V gene are ENHRY and SYGVKD. With 8 bases clipped from V and 9 bases from J, the junction kept 1 base outside the gene matches. The CDR3 length is 12 residues. CDR3: CAIGTSGTEQFF. CDR3 nucleotides: TGTGCCATCGGGACTAGCGGGACTGAGCAGTTCTTC.

The gene calls are TRBV4-2 and TRBJ2-7; D is uncertain. From germline, CDR1 is LGHNA and CDR2 YNFKEQ. The length of the CDR3 is 15 residues. V dropped 0 bases and J dropped 4 bases, with 13 bases sitting between them. The CDR3 sequence is CASSQDLNRAYEQYF. Here the CDR3 DNA reads TGTGCCAGCAGCCAAGATCTAAATCGAGCTTACGAGCAGTACTTC.

The chain employs TRBV13 and TRBJ2-5, with a weak D call TRBD2 (6 bases). Germline V gene data show CDR1 as PRHDT and CDR2 as FYEKMQ (reference sequence). Trimming shortened V by 0 bases and J by 2 bases, and 16 bases separated the two germline ends. This CDR3 is 17 amino acids long. CDR3 sequence reads: CASSLGRGAGLQETQYF. CDR3 DNA sequence: TGTGCCAGCAGCTTAGGCCGTGGAGCGGGCCTTCAAGAGACCCAGTACTTC.

This clone was seen only a few times. V usage is TRBV2 and J usage is TRBJ1-1; D gene unclear. V lost 4 bases, J lost 9 bases, and 12 bases lay in between. The CDR3 covers 12 residues. Germline V gene lookup returns CDR1 SNHLY and CDR2 FYNNEI. The CDR3 loop is CASSVSIFKAFF. For the CDR3, the DNA is TGTGCCAGCAGTGTCTCAATCTTTAAAGCTTTCTTT.

The chain's CDR3 is CASSFTVSYEQYF. CDR3 bases: TGCGCCAGCAGCTTTACAGTTTCCTACGAGCAGTACTTC. The V gene is TRBV5-1, the J gene TRBJ2-7; D is uncertain. The CDR3 is 13 residues long. V gave up 2 bases and J gave up 1 base, with 7 bases separating them. CDR1 is SGHRS and CDR2 is YFSETQ in the germline V gene.

The J gene is TRBJ2-5, the V gene TRBV4-1; maybe TRBD1 (5 bases). The V gene's germline CDR1 is MGHRA and CDR2 YSYEKL. The CDR3 is 14 amino acids. The V end lost 1 base, the J end lost 5 bases, and 11 bases lay between the germline ends. In nucleotides, the CDR3 is TGCGCCAGCAGCCAAGCAGGGTCTGGGGAGACCCAGTACTTC. Its protein product is CASSQAGSGETQYF.

This clone is a singleton in its sample. The chain employs TRBV7-6 and TRBJ2-3, with D perhaps TRBD1 or TRBD2 (5 bases each). Looked up from germline, CDR1 is SGHVS and CDR2 is FNYEAQ. V shed 5 bases and J shed 3 bases, with 18 bases lying between them. This CDR3 is 16 amino acids long. This CDR3 is CASSAGTPPRTDTQYF. The CDR3 nucleotides are TGTGCCAGCAGCGCCGGGACCCCCCCTAGAACAGATACGCAGTATTTT.

The genes are TRBV2 and TRBJ1-2; D not certain. The germline V gene has CDR1 SNHLY and CDR2 FYNNEI. The CDR3 has 13 amino acids. With 11 bases removed from V and 0 bases from J, the gap between germline ends came to 13 bases. The CDR3 bases are TGTGCCGACCAACGGGGTACTAACTATGGCTACACCTTC. Its protein product is CADQRGTNYGYTF.

J is TRBJ2-1 and V is TRBV28; either TRBD1 or TRBD2 may supply D (5 bases each). This CDR3 has 15 amino acids. Trimming pared 4 bases from V and 8 bases from J, leaving 18 bases between. Germline CDR1 and CDR2: MDHEN and SYDVKM. The CDR3 loop is CASSSYGTLRDEQFF. The DNA for the CDR3 is TGTGCCAGCAGTTCCTACGGGACGCTTCGCGATGAGCAGTTCTTC.

The chain links TRBV2 to TRBJ1-4; D unclear. V shed 4 bases and J shed 8 bases, with 14 bases lying between them. The CDR3 runs 14 residues. From germline, CDR1 is SNHLY and CDR2 FYNNEI. The CDR3 coding sequence is TGTGCCAGCAGTGCGAGCTCTAAAGTCGAAAAACTGTTTTTT. Amino acids: CASSASSKVEKLFF.

The chain uses TRBV7-9 and TRBJ1-2, with 8 bases matching TRBD1. This CDR3 contains 17 residues. CDR1 and CDR2 from the germline V gene are SEHNR and FQNEAQ (reference sequence). V lost 2 bases to trimming and J lost 4 bases; unmatched junction nucleotides: 12. The CDR3 sequence is CASSLLGAPGGVYGYTF. The CDR3 DNA follows: TGTGCCAGCAGCTTATTAGGCGCGCCAGGGGGCGTCTATGGCTACACCTTC.

The DNA for the CDR3 is TGTGCCAGCAGTTACGCCAGGGGGAATGAAAAACTGTTTTTT. Residues: CASSYARGNEKLFF. This chain joins TRBV6-6 and TRBJ1-4; 7 bases are shared with TRBD1. The V segment lost 2 bases and the J segment 5 bases; nucleotides outside the gene matches: 2. The CDR3 loop spans 14 amino acids. Germline CDR1 is MNHNY and CDR2 is SVGAGI (reference sequence).

The V gene is TRBV18, the J gene TRBJ1-2; TRBD1 matches 9 bases. Germline V gene data show CDR1 as KGHSH and CDR2 as LQKENI. This CDR3 is 15 amino acids long. V was clipped by 0 bases and J by 8 bases; unmatched bases: 7. The CDR3 protein is CASSPPEDRGSGYTF. In DNA, the CDR3 is TGTGCCAGCTCACCACCCGAGGACAGGGGTTCCGGCTACACCTTC.

This clone has more than one count but fewer than ten. The chain joins TRBV9 to TRBJ1-2; 9 nucleotides align to TRBD1. Germline assignment: CDR1 SGDLS and CDR2 YYNGEE. V was pared by 4 bases and J by 5 bases, with 12 bases of the junction left unmatched. This CDR3 spans 16 amino acids. The CDR3 loop is CASSPRGTGQTYGYTF. The CDR3 DNA reads TGTGCCAGCAGCCCGCGGGGGACAGGGCAAACTTATGGCTACACCTTC. Together with reference TRBV9 and TRBJ1-2, the CDR3 gives the full variable domain: DSGVTQTPKHLITATGQRVTLRCSPRSGDLSVYWYQQSLDQGLQFLIQYYNGEERAKGNILERFSAQQFPDLHSELNLSSLELGDSALYFCASSPRGTGQTYGYTFGSGTRLTVV.

V and J are TRBV11-2 and TRBJ2-3; perhaps TRBD2 as D (7 bases). Trimming took off 4 bases at V and 2 bases at J, with 16 bases between the two ends. The CDR3 is 16 amino acids. Germline CDR1 and CDR2: SGHAT and FQNNGV. The CDR3 bases are TGTGCCAGCAGCTCCCGAGGGGGGGCAAACACAGATACGCAGTATTTT. Amino acids: CASSSRGGANTDTQYF.

J is TRBJ1-1 and V is TRBV19; 7 bases are shared with TRBD1. Germline loops: CDR1 LNHDA, CDR2 SQIVND (reference sequence). After removal of 6 bases from V and 1 base from J, the junction contained 5 bases not matched to a gene. CDR3 length: 14 amino acids. In DNA, the CDR3 is TGTGCCAGTAGCCCGACAGGGTCGAACACTGAAGCTTTCTTT. It specifies CASSPTGSNTEAFF.

The rearrangement joins TRBV5-6 to TRBJ1-2; 10 nucleotides align to TRBD1. Per germline, CDR1 SGHDT and CDR2 YYEEEE. This CDR3 comprises 16 residues. The V and J ends lost 0 bases and 8 bases, in that order; junction bases with no gene match: 10. CDR3: CASSLAVGQGSRGYTF. The CDR3 bases are TGTGCCAGCAGCTTGGCGGTGGGACAGGGGTCGCGAGGCTACACCTTC.

In DNA form, the CDR3 reads TGTGCCAGCAGTTACAGGTCGAACACTGAAGCTTTCTTT. Encoded protein: CASSYRSNTEAFF. The chain employs TRBV6-6 and TRBJ1-1, with D hard to call. V dropped 2 bases and J dropped 1 base, with 5 bases sitting between them. Germline loops: CDR1 MNHNY, CDR2 SVGAGI (reference sequence). The CDR3 loop spans 13 amino acids.

The V gene is TRBV5-4, the J gene TRBJ2-7; tentatively, D is TRBD2 (5 bases). The CDR3 is made up of 16 amino acids. From germline, CDR1 is SGHNT and CDR2 YYREEE (reference sequence). V lost 0 bases to trimming and J lost 7 bases, with 20 bases between them. The CDR3 region has the DNA TGTGCCAGCAGCTTGGGGTCAGTCGGGGTTGTACGGGAGCAGTACTTC. This encodes CASSLGSVGVVREQYF.

The chain joins TRBV11-2 to TRBJ2-1; TRBD1 matches 8 bases. The germline gives CDR1 SGHAT, CDR2 FQNNGV. The CDR3 consists of 17 residues. V shed 3 bases and J 8 bases; nucleotides not matched to a gene: 15. The DNA of the CDR3 is TGTGCCAGCAGCTTCCGTACGAGGACAGGGTATGTCGATGAGCAGTTCTTC. It specifies CASSFRTRTGYVDEQFF.